This T cell receptor (beta chain) appears in the sequencing data of a study of cytomegalovirus exposure and HLA in healthy donors. Study summary: Most donors, about 82% of 398 genotyped, fell in the Caucasian-associated ancestry cluster.

The germline gives CDR1 LGHNA, CDR2 YNFKEQ. V gave up 2 bases and J gave up 6 bases; unmatched junction bases: 15. This CDR3 has 18 amino acids. PCR used 60 Vbeta primers and 13 Jbeta primers. Assay used: immunoSEQ multiplex PCR; TCRdb lists only in-frame clones, some missing. The sample lists around 150,000 clones; approximately 78% were seen once. Remarks on this clone: Its specificity is unknown.

Study-wide points: Later on, a genetic analysis was performed. It linked a missense variant in DCLRE1C with V- and J-gene trimming of TCR beta. Cytomegalovirus-associated TCR beta chains were listed, numbering 150 to 200. Analyzed later, association rates of TCRs varied across HLA loci, with DRB1 most and HLA-C fewest.

The chain combines TRBV4-2 with TRBJ2-1, with 8 bases identical to TRBD2. The specimen sequenced was PBMCs. This TCR was sampled from a girl between 2 and 10 years old in good health and CMV-seropositive. Here the CDR3 reads CASSQPLRERELSNEQFF. CDR3 nucleotides: TGTGCCAGCAGCCAACCCCTTCGGGAGCGGGAGTTGAGCAATGAGCAGTTCTTC.